Listed below are T cell receptor beta chains from one sample, sequenced in a study of shared clonotypes between healthy human individuals. Profiled with immunoSEQ multiplex PCR; TCRdb holds only in-frame clones, not every one. The table has under 850,000 clones, approximately 72% seen once. Sequencing was performed on memory CD4+ T cells sorted from blood. The receptor set was obtained from a woman younger than 45 in good health. The CDR3 runs from the conserved cysteine through the conserved F or W. The order of the fields is clone size, D gene, CDR3 length, J gene, V gene, CDR3 protein, CDR3 DNA. D genes are given only for firm matches. The size field is filled for only some rows; it gives once, few, many or a size class.

clone size: NA; D gene: NA; CDR3 length: 14; J gene: TRBJ1-5; V gene: TRBV28; CDR3 protein: CASSLNAGVYSQHF; CDR3 DNA: TGTGCCAGCAGTTTAAACGCTGGGGTCTACTCCCAGCATTTT
clone size: few; D gene: TRBD2; CDR3 length: 15; J gene: TRBJ2-1; V gene: TRBV5-1; CDR3 protein: CASSLSLAGVNEQFF; CDR3 DNA: TGCGCCAGCAGCTTGTCGTTAGCGGGAGTCAATGAGCAGTTCTTC
clone size: NA; D gene: NA; CDR3 length: 14; J gene: TRBJ1-1; V gene: TRBV5-1; CDR3 protein: CASSPIPVNTEAFF; CDR3 DNA: TGCGCCAGCAGCCCCATACCGGTGAACACTGAAGCTTTCTTT
clone size: NA; D gene: TRBD2; CDR3 length: 16; J gene: TRBJ2-5; V gene: TRBV27; CDR3 protein: CASSLLGAGVEETQYF; CDR3 DNA: TGTGCCAGCAGTTTATTAGGTGCGGGAGTAGAAGAGACCCAGTACTTC
clone size: NA; D gene: NA; CDR3 length: 14; J gene: TRBJ1-5; V gene: TRBV6-1; CDR3 protein: CASSEQVLNQPQHF; CDR3 DNA: TGTGCCAGCAGTGAACAGGTCCTCAATCAGCCCCAGCATTTT
clone size: NA; D gene: NA; CDR3 length: 18; J gene: TRBJ1-5; V gene: TRBV7-3; CDR3 protein: CASSSLPHGGSVSQPQHF; CDR3 DNA: TGTGCCAGCAGCTCCCTACCACACGGGGGTAGTGTAAGTCAGCCCCAGCATTTT
clone size: NA; D gene: NA; CDR3 length: 16; J gene: TRBJ2-1; V gene: TRBV19; CDR3 protein: CASSLSAARSYNEQFF; CDR3 DNA: TGTGCCAGTAGCCTTTCGGCTGCGCGTTCCTACAATGAGCAGTTCTTC
clone size: NA; D gene: NA; CDR3 length: 16; J gene: TRBJ2-1; V gene: TRBV5-1; CDR3 protein: CASSLDLVRVNNEQFF; CDR3 DNA: TGCGCCAGCAGCTTGGACTTAGTACGGGTAAACAATGAGCAGTTCTTC
clone size: NA; D gene: NA; CDR3 length: 15; J gene: TRBJ1-2; V gene: TRBV27; CDR3 protein: CASSLRPGLNYGYTF; CDR3 DNA: TGTGCCAGCAGTTTACGGCCGGGGTTAAACTATGGCTACACCTTC
clone size: few; D gene: TRBD1; CDR3 length: 17; J gene: TRBJ2-7; V gene: TRBV5-1; CDR3 protein: CASSFRTGGPRSDEQYF; CDR3 DNA: TGCGCCAGCAGCTTTCGGACAGGGGGACCGCGGAGCGACGAGCAGTACTTC
clone size: NA; D gene: TRBD2; CDR3 length: 15; J gene: TRBJ2-3; V gene: TRBV5-1; CDR3 protein: CASRPTSGRTDTQYF; CDR3 DNA: TGCGCCAGCCGCCCCACTAGCGGGAGAACAGATACGCAGTATTTT
clone size: once; D gene: NA; CDR3 length: 15; J gene: TRBJ2-3; V gene: TRBV2; CDR3 protein: CASSELAGREDTQYF; CDR3 DNA: TGTGCCAGCAGTGAATTGGCAGGGCGGGAAGATACGCAGTATTTT
clone size: few; D gene: TRBD2; CDR3 length: 17; J gene: TRBJ2-5; V gene: TRBV18; CDR3 protein: CASSLKGQRGNQETQYF; CDR3 DNA: TGTGCCAGCTCACTTAAAGGTCAGCGGGGGAACCAAGAGACCCAGTACTTC